Below, 15 T cell receptor beta chains from the same sample are listed, as sequenced in a study of blood T cell repertoires in COVID-19. TCRdb's copy holds only in-frame clones and misses some; the assay was immunoSEQ multiplex PCR. The table records tens of thousands of clones, 80% to 90% of them present only once. The sample taken for sequencing was peripheral blood. The receptors were sampled from a woman older than 75 with active or convalescent COVID-19.

The V call is TRBV5-1, the J call TRBJ2-1; TRBD2 agrees at 8 bases. This CDR3 has 15 residues. Germline V gives CDR1 SGHRS, CDR2 YFSETQ. V dropped 0 bases and J dropped 5; count of bases not matched to a gene: 4. Here the CDR3 reads CASSLVAGSHNEQFF. The CDR3 nucleotides read TGCGCCAGCAGCTTGGTAGCGGGGTCTCACAATGAGCAGTTCTTC. The variable domain in full, with the rest retrieved from reference TRBV5-1 and TRBJ2-1, is KAGVTQTPRYLIKTRGQQVTLSCSPISGHRSVSWYQQTPGQGLQFLFEYFSETQRNKGNFPGRFSGRQFSNSRSEMNVSTLELGDSALYLCASSLVAGSHNEQFFGPGTRLTVL.

This clone has just a few counts. The chain joins TRBV27 to TRBJ1-6, with 8 positions matching TRBD1. With V trimmed by 5 bases and J by 8 bases, 17 bases remained unmatched. The CDR3 totals 18 residues. From germline, CDR1 is MNHEY and CDR2 SMNVEV (reference sequence). This CDR3 reads CASSKLVRTGPTDSPLHF. CDR3 bases: TGTGCCAGCAGTAAACTGGTTCGGACAGGGCCTACGGATTCACCCCTCCACTTT.

J is TRBJ1-1 and V is TRBV13, with D tentatively TRBD1 (6 bases). The CDR3 has 15 residues. The germline V gene encodes CDR1 PRHDT and CDR2 FYEKMQ (reference sequence). Trimming took off 6 bases at V and 3 bases at J, with 17 bases between the two ends. The CDR3 DNA sequence: TGTGCCAGCAGAATAAGGGGGGGCGAGGACACTGAAGCTTTCTTT. Translation: CASRIRGGEDTEAFF.

This chain joins TRBV27 and TRBJ2-1; D gene unclear. The V gene's germline CDR1 is MNHEY and CDR2 SMNVEV (reference sequence). V dropped 2 bases and J dropped 2 bases, with 7 bases sitting between them. The CDR3 is 14 residues long. The CDR3 bases are TGTGCCAGCAGTTTAGAACTGGCCTACAATGAGCAGTTCTTC. This translates into CASSLELAYNEQFF.

The rearrangement uses TRBV6-6 and TRBJ1-6; 8 bases fit TRBD1. The CDR3 extends over 16 amino acids. Germline CDR1 MNHNY, CDR2 SVGAGI (reference sequence). Unmatched junction bases numbered 12, after V lost 5 bases and J lost 9 bases. This CDR3 reads CASSHGTGTGGSPLHF. CDR3 nucleotide sequence: TGTGCCAGCAGTCACGGTACCGGGACAGGAGGTTCACCCCTCCACTTT.

This sequence joins TRBV30 and TRBJ1-2; maybe TRBD1 (6 bases). Germline V CDR1 and CDR2: GTSNPN, SVGIG (reference sequence). The CDR3 spans 12 residues. Trimming pared 8 bases from V and 4 bases from J, leaving 14 bases between. CDR3 in DNA: TGTGCCCTAGGCGGGGGGCCCTATGGCTACACCTTC. Its translation is CALGGGPYGYTF.

The rearrangement joins TRBV5-1 to TRBJ1-4; no clear D gene. Trimming left V 0 bases short and J 5 bases short, with 5 bases between. The germline V gene encodes CDR1 SGHRS and CDR2 YFSETQ. The CDR3 is made up of 13 amino acids. The CDR3 nucleotides are TGCGCCAGCAGCTTGGGCCAGAATGAAAAACTGTTTTTT. It yields the protein CASSLGQNEKLFF. Combining the CDR3 with reference TRBV5-1 and TRBJ1-4 gives the whole variable domain KAGVTQTPRYLIKTRGQQVTLSCSPISGHRSVSWYQQTPGQGLQFLFEYFSETQRNKGNFPGRFSGRQFSNSRSEMNVSTLELGDSALYLCASSLGQNEKLFFGSGTQLSVL.

The chain carries TRBV7-6 and TRBJ1-5, with TRBD1 identical over 8 bases. J lost 0 bases, V lost 5 bases, and 6 bases had no gene match. The CDR3 runs to 16 residues. Germline V gene lookup returns CDR1 SGHVS and CDR2 FNYEAQ. CDR3 DNA sequence: TGTGCCAGCAGCACAGGACAGGGCGATAGCAATCAGCCCCAGCATTTT. It encodes CASSTGQGDSNQPQHF.

This rearrangement joins TRBV7-6 to TRBJ1-5, with D perhaps matching TRBD1 (5 bases). Trimming shortened V by 0 bases and J by 4 bases, and 16 bases separated the two germline ends. The CDR3 consists of 17 residues. Germline V gene sequence: CDR1 SGHVS, CDR2 FNYEAQ. The CDR3 here is CASSLAPPRGINQPQHF. In DNA, the CDR3 is TGTGCCAGCAGCTTAGCCCCCCCCCGGGGGATAAATCAGCCCCAGCATTTT.

The rearrangement uses TRBV7-3 and TRBJ2-1, with 9 bases that match TRBD1. J was trimmed by 4 bases and V by 5 bases; bases with no gene match: 6. The CDR3 extends over 15 amino acids. The V gene's germline CDR1 is SGHTA and CDR2 FQGTGA. Here the CDR3 DNA reads TGTGCCAGCAGCCCCGGGACAGGGTGGTACAATGAGCAGTTCTTC. Its translation is CASSPGTGWYNEQFF.

The V call is TRBV7-8, the J call TRBJ1-1; D is unresolved. The CDR3 has 15 amino acids. The germline CDR1 and CDR2 sequences are SGHVS and FQNEAQ. V was trimmed by 0 bases and J by 5 bases, leaving 13 bases between them. The CDR3 sequence is CASSLALGGGTEAFF. The CDR3 DNA reads TGTGCCAGCAGCTTAGCGTTGGGTGGAGGGACTGAAGCTTTCTTT.

This chain connects TRBV11-2 to TRBJ2-1, with 10 nucleotides matching TRBD2. CDR3 length: 15 amino acids. Germline V gene data show CDR1 as SGHAT and CDR2 as FQNNGV. V shed 6 bases and J 3 bases; nucleotides not matched to a gene: 5. CDR3 nucleotide sequence: TGTGCCAGCAGTCCCAGCGGGAGGGTCTACAATGAGCAGTTCTTC. This gives the protein CASSPSGRVYNEQFF.

The V call is TRBV7-9, the J call TRBJ2-5; a possible D gene is TRBD2 (6 bases). V shed 3 bases and J shed 1 base, with 12 bases lying between them. The CDR3 totals 15 residues. Germline V gene data show CDR1 as SEHNR and CDR2 as FQNEAQ (reference sequence). CDR3 sequence reads: CASSFPAGGQETQYF. The CDR3 nucleotides are TGTGCCAGCAGCTTTCCGGCCGGGGGCCAAGAGACCCAGTACTTC.

This clone came up once. V usage is TRBV7-8 and J usage is TRBJ1-1, with a possible D match to TRBD1 (6 bases). The CDR3 loop spans 15 amino acids. Germline assignment: CDR1 SGHVS and CDR2 FQNEAQ. V was clipped by 5 bases and J by 2 bases, with 15 bases between them. CDR3 amino acids: CASSGVPGHNTEAFF. In DNA form, the CDR3 reads TGTGCCAGCAGCGGAGTTCCGGGACACAACACTGAAGCTTTCTTT.

This clone was seen a few times. The chain has TRBV10-1 and TRBJ2-7; 9 bases are shared with TRBD1. V was pared by 3 bases and J by 2 bases, with 2 bases of the junction left unmatched. This CDR3 is built from 14 residues. CDR1 WNHNN and CDR2 SYGVQD come from the germline V gene (reference sequence). The CDR3 DNA follows: TGCGCCAGCAGTGAAGGGACAGGGACCTACGAGCAGTACTTC. Translated: CASSEGTGTYEQYF.